These 12 T cell receptor beta chains came from one sample sequenced in a study. TCRdb reprocessed the 5' RACE reads via MiXCR and lists one record per CDR3 protein. The data hold 45,000 to 55,000 distinct CDR3 sequences, with roughly a quarter observed a single time. The specimen was tumor-infiltrating naive CD4+ T cells sorted from the breast tumor. The subset denotes: naive CD4+ T cells, CD4+CD45RA+CD25-. The receptor set was obtained from a female donor with breast cancer.

The V call is TRBV4-1, the J call TRBJ1-5, with D perhaps TRBD1 (5 bases). Trimming shortened V by 0 bases and J by 2 bases, and 20 bases separated the two germline ends. Germline V gene sequence: CDR1 MGHRA, CDR2 YSYEKL. The CDR3 has 19 amino acids. The CDR3 DNA is TGCGCCAGCAGCCAAGACGGGGCGCGGTATCCTAAGGGCAATCAGCCCCAGCATTTT. Amino acid sequence: CASSQDGARYPKGNQPQHF.

This clonotype was found a few times. The chain carries TRBV21-1 and TRBJ2-3; TRBD1 is the table's D call, not checked against the DNA. TRBV21-1 counts as a pseudogene. The CDR3 is 15 residues long. CDR3 nucleotides: TGTGCCAGCAGCAATGAAAGGGGACACCCAGATACGCAGTATTTT. Amino acids: CASSNERGHPDTQYF.

This chain joins TRBV19 and TRBJ1-5, with a tentative D call TRBD1 (6 bases). This CDR3 is built from 15 residues. Germline CDR1 reads LNHDA; CDR2 reads SQIVND (reference sequence). V gave up 2 bases and J gave up 3 bases, with 11 bases separating them. CDR3 bases: TGTGCCAGTAGTATAATGGACAGCCCCAATCAGCCCCAGCATTTT. This gives the protein CASSIMDSPNQPQHF.

This chain joins TRBV7-9 and TRBJ2-5, with TRBD1 as a possible D gene (5 bases). CDR1 is SEHNR, CDR2 FQNEAQ, per germline (reference sequence). With 7 bases removed from V and 3 bases from J, the gap between germline ends came to 12 bases. This CDR3 has 13 residues. As DNA, the CDR3 is TGTGCCAGCAAGGGGCCAGGAAAAGAGACCCAGTACTTC. Translating it yields CASKGPGKETQYF.

V is TRBV6-1 and J is TRBJ2-5, with TRBD2 matching 7 bases. After removal of 1 base from V and 5 bases from J, the junction contained 7 bases not matched to a gene. Germline-derived CDR1 and CDR2 are MNHNS and SASEGT. The CDR3 consists of 15 residues. The CDR3: CASSEDGRAWETQYF. The CDR3 DNA reads as TGTGCCAGCAGTGAAGATGGGAGGGCTTGGGAGACCCAGTACTTC.

This chain connects TRBV6-6 to TRBJ2-1, with unresolved D. CDR3 length: 11 amino acids. The V end lost 5 bases, the J end lost 10 bases, and 9 bases lay between the germline ends. Germline values: CDR1 MNHNY, CDR2 SVGAGI (reference sequence). The CDR3 protein is CASSHSREQFF. CDR3 sequence (DNA): TGTGCCAGCAGTCACAGCAGGGAGCAGTTCTTC.

This clonotype was detected only a few times. This chain links TRBV6-6 with TRBJ1-1, with D unresolved. Trimming pared 5 bases from V and 2 bases from J, leaving 9 bases between. CDR1 is MNHNY and CDR2 is SVGAGI in the germline V gene (reference sequence). This CDR3 region has 13 residues. This chain's CDR3 is CASSRNSNTEAFF. The CDR3 DNA follows: TGTGCCAGCAGTCGAAACAGCAACACTGAAGCTTTCTTT.

The chain couples TRBV12-1 to TRBJ2-7; TRBD2 is the table's D call and was not checked against the DNA. TRBV12-1 is classified as a pseudogene. The CDR3 is 13 amino acids. CDR3 region: CASPAGVTYEQYF. Written as DNA, the CDR3 is TGTGCCAGCCCCGCGGGAGTGACTTACGAGCAGTACTTC.

About this clonotype itself: Just one base apart from a much larger clone, this may be a read error. V usage is TRBV6-6 and J usage is TRBJ1-6; 7 nucleotides agree with TRBD1. Germline loops: CDR1 MNHNY, CDR2 SVGAGI (reference sequence). Trimming cost V 6 bases and J 7 bases; bases outside gene matches: 12. The CDR3 has 16 amino acids. The CDR3 DNA follows: TGTGCCAGCAGCCTGACTGGCTTGACAGGGAATTCACCCCTCCACTTT. It translates to CASSLTGLTGNSPLHF.

As concerns this clonotype: With a much larger clone just one base away, this may be a read error. The V and J genes are TRBV5-1 and TRBJ2-1, with no clear D. The CDR3 is 14 amino acids. Germline-derived CDR1 and CDR2 are SGHRS and YFSETQ. Trimming took 4 bases from V and 7 from J, leaving 15 bases between them. The CDR3: CASSELGIMNEQFF. As DNA, the CDR3 is TGCGCCAGCAGCGAACTGGGGATAATGAATGAGCAGTTCTTC. Based on the CDR3 plus reference TRBV5-1 and TRBJ2-1, the full variable domain is KAGVTQTPRYLIKTRGQQVTLSCSPISGHRSVSWYQQTPGQGLQFLFEYFSETQRNKGNFPGRFSGRQFSNSRSEMNVSTLELGDSALYLCASSELGIMNEQFFGPGTRLTVL.

This chain connects TRBV7-8 to TRBJ1-5; D unclear. The germline V gene encodes CDR1 SGHVS and CDR2 FQNEAQ. The V gene lost 2 bases and the J gene lost 5 bases, with 4 bases spanning the gap. CDR3 length: 12 residues. CDR3: CASSLPDQPQHF. CDR3 in DNA: TGTGCCAGCAGCTTACCAGATCAGCCCCAGCATTTT.

The chain carries TRBV10-1 and TRBJ1-1, with D unclear. V was cut by 3 bases and J by 4 bases, with 12 bases left in between. CDR3 size: 14 residues. CDR1 and CDR2 (germline): WNHNN, SYGVQD (reference sequence). As DNA, the CDR3 is TGCGCCAGCAGTGAAGGTTCAAGGAGCACTGAAGCTTTCTTT. Residues: CASSEGSRSTEAFF.